These T cell receptor beta chains were read from a single sample in a study of CD8 T cells in ankylosing spondylitis. TCRdb re-derived calls from the 5' RACE reads in MiXCR, one entry per CDR3 protein. This sample has under 300,000 distinct CDR3 sequences, with 8% to 9.5% found just once. Sequencing was done on a sample of blood, either unsorted or a sorted T cell fraction (not recorded which). Receptors were obtained from a male donor with ankylosing spondylitis or in good health (not recorded which). Each CDR3 is given with its conserved first and last residue. Each record gives: D gene, CDR3 length, V gene, clone size, CDR3 protein. D genes are given only for firm matches. Size values are once, few and many counts, or a class for expanded clones, and some rows have none.

D gene: -
CDR3 length: 13
V gene: TRBV20-1
clone size: many
CDR3 protein: CSARDILNYGYTF

D gene: -
CDR3 length: 16
V gene: TRBV5-1
clone size: many
CDR3 protein: CASSVRGGRGNTEAFF

D gene: -
CDR3 length: 14
V gene: TRBV12-3/TRBV12-4
clone size: -
CDR3 protein: CASSSLAGSKEQFF

D gene: -
CDR3 length: 16
V gene: TRBV11-2
clone size: -
CDR3 protein: CASSPRQTALNTEAFF

D gene: -
CDR3 length: 14
V gene: TRBV6-2/TRBV6-3
clone size: few
CDR3 protein: CASSPGPGYNEQFF

D gene: TRBD2
CDR3 length: 16
V gene: TRBV4-2
clone size: few
CDR3 protein: CASSQPLTSGVYEQYF

D gene: -
CDR3 length: 11
V gene: TRBV29-1
clone size: many
CDR3 protein: CSARESYEQYF

D gene: TRBD2
CDR3 length: 18
V gene: TRBV27
clone size: many
CDR3 protein: CASSFFHPGLVSKNIQYF

D gene: -
CDR3 length: 13
V gene: TRBV5-8
clone size: -
CDR3 protein: CASSFVADPPLHF

D gene: -
CDR3 length: 16
V gene: TRBV7-9
clone size: few
CDR3 protein: CASSAFGSDRGETQYF

D gene: -
CDR3 length: 14
V gene: TRBV15
clone size: -
CDR3 protein: CATSRGPGLYGYTF

D gene: -
CDR3 length: 13
V gene: TRBV20-1
clone size: -
CDR3 protein: CSAREVDRYGYTF

D gene: -
CDR3 length: 15
V gene: TRBV5-5
clone size: few
CDR3 protein: CASSLVVGVNTEAFF

D gene: TRBD2
CDR3 length: 13
V gene: TRBV20-1
clone size: many
CDR3 protein: CSAQKRGWETQYF

D gene: -
CDR3 length: 18
V gene: TRBV20-1
clone size: many
CDR3 protein: CSASGVEGLRSYNSPLHF

D gene: -
CDR3 length: 14
V gene: TRBV27
clone size: -
CDR3 protein: CASSPRRGGSPLHF

D gene: -
CDR3 length: 12
V gene: TRBV29-1
clone size: many
CDR3 protein: CSALRGGNEQFF

D gene: -
CDR3 length: 16
V gene: TRBV6-1
clone size: -
CDR3 protein: CASAPAGGSSYNEQFF

D gene: -
CDR3 length: 17
V gene: TRBV19
clone size: many
CDR3 protein: CASRPDHYTAGANVLTF

D gene: -
CDR3 length: 14
V gene: TRBV5-1
clone size: many
CDR3 protein: CASAAPDRGNEQFF

D gene: -
CDR3 length: 14
V gene: TRBV11-3
clone size: -
CDR3 protein: CASSSGHQVSQQYF

D gene: TRBD1
CDR3 length: 14
V gene: TRBV29-1
clone size: many
CDR3 protein: CSVDLGTASDIQYF